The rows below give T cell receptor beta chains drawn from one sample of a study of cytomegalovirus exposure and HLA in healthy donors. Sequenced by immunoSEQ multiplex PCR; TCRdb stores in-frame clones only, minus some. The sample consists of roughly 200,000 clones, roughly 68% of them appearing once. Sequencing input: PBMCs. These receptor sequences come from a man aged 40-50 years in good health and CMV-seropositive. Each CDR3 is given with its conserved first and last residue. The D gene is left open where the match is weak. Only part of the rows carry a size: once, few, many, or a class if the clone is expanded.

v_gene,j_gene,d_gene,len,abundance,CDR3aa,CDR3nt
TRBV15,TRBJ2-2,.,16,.,CATSSGGGANTGELFF,TGTGCCACCAGCAGTGGAGGGGGGGCAAACACCGGGGAGCTGTTTTTT
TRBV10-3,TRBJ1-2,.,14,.,CAISGGSVNYGYTF,TGTGCCATCAGTGGTGGCAGTGTGAACTATGGCTACACCTTC
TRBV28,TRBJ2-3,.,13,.,CASSYGTIRTQYF,TGTGCCAGCAGTTACGGAACTATACGTACGCAGTATTTT
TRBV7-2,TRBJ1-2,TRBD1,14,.,CASSFPGGAGGYTF,TGTGCCAGCAGCTTCCCAGGGGGCGCGGGCGGCTACACCTTC
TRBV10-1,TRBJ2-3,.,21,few,CASSEKWGGVPNNLSTDTQYF,TGCGCCAGCAGTGAGAAATGGGGGGGCGTCCCCAATAATCTAAGCACAGATACGCAGTATTTT
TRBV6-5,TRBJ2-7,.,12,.,CASSYPQGEQYF,TGTGCCAGCAGTTACCCACAGGGCGAGCAGTACTTC
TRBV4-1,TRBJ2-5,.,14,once,CASSQTSGRETQYF,TGCGCCAGCAGCCAGACCTCGGGGAGAGAGACCCAGTACTTC
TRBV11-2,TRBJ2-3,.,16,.,CASSLDWGLSEDTQYF,TGTGCCAGCAGCTTAGATTGGGGACTTTCCGAAGATACGCAGTATTTT
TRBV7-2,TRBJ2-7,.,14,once,CASSNDPQTYEQYF,TGTGCCAGCAGTAACGACCCCCAGACTTACGAGCAGTACTTC
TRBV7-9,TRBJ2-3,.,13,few,CASSPSGTDTQYF,TGTGCCAGCAGCCCCTCCGGGACAGATACGCAGTATTTT
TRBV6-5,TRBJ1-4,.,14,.,CASSSLQGDEKLFF,TGTGCCAGCAGTTCCTTACAGGGAGATGAAAAACTGTTTTTT
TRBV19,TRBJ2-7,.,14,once,CASSIREQPYEQYF,TGTGCCAGTAGTATTCGAGAACAGCCCTACGAGCAGTACTTC
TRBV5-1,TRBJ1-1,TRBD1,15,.,CASRLPGQGITEAFF,TGCGCCAGCAGACTCCCGGGACAGGGGATCACTGAAGCTTTCTTT
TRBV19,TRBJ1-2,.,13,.,CASSPQGPGGYTF,TGTGCCAGTAGTCCCCAGGGTCCAGGTGGCTACACCTTC
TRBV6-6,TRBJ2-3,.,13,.,CASSWMTTDTQYF,TGTGCCAGCAGCTGGATGACAACAGATACGCAGTATTTT
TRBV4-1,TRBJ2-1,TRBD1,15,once,CASSPVRDRGWEQFF,TGCGCCAGCAGCCCGGTCCGGGACAGGGGTTGGGAGCAGTTCTTC
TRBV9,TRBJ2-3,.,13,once,CASSPGGTDTQYF,TGTGCCAGCAGCCCTGGAGGAACAGATACGCAGTATTTT
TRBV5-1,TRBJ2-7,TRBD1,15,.,CASSLKGQGLYEQYF,TGCGCCAGCAGCTTGAAAGGACAGGGGCTCTACGAGCAGTACTTC
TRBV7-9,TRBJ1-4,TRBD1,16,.,CASSLGRQGAHEKLFF,TGTGCCAGCAGCTTAGGGCGACAGGGGGCTCATGAAAAACTGTTTTTT
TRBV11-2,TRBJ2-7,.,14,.,CASSLVTGRNEQYF,TGTGCCAGCAGCTTAGTGACGGGTAGGAACGAGCAGTACTTC
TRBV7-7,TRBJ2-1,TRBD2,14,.,CASSWGTSYNEQFF,TGTGCCAGCAGCTGGGGGACTAGCTACAATGAGCAGTTCTTC
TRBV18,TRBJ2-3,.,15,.,CASSPRTGWPDTQYF,TGTGCCAGCTCACCACGAACGGGGTGGCCAGATACGCAGTATTTT